This TCR delta chain was captured in a study of γδ T cells in repeated Plasmodium falciparum infection. Study at large: Samples were taken at baseline, before some infections, and 21 days after each.

TRG and TRD sequences were obtained from every sorted gammadelta sample. TCRdb called clones anew from the multiplex PCR reads with CATT. The table has 90,000 to 95,000 delta-chain clones, roughly 0.9% seen once; the top ten hold approximately 9.6%. Flow sorting of PBMC yielded separate Vgamma9/Vdelta2+ and Vdelta2-negative gammadelta T cell populations for bulk repertoire analysis. This CDR3 spans 16 amino acids. Trimming removed 0 bases at V and 2 bases at J, with 15 bases between. Germline CDR1 is GEAIGNYY and CDR2 is EKD. By sample share, this clone is medium-sized. This same CDR3 is encoded by further DNA sequences in the sample.

This TCR came from a pool of human donors (malaria-infected and uninfected, not separated). The sample consisted of gamma-delta T cells from blood. The V and J genes are TRDV2 and TRDJ1; the D is unclear. CDR3 in DNA: TGTGCCTGTGACACCGTTCTCCGTACGGGGACCGATAAACTCATCTTT. Protein product: CACDTVLRTGTDKLIF.